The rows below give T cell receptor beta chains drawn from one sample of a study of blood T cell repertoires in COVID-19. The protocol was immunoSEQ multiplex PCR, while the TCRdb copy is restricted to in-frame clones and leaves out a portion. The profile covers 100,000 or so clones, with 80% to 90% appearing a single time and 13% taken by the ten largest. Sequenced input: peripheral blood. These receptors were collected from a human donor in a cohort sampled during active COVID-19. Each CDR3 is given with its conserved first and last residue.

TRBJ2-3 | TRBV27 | CASSPRPGVGTDTQYF
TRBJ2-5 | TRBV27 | CASSLDWGGETQYF
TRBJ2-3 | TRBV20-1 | CSATRSGGQYF
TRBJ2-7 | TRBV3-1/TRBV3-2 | CASSRQVSYEQYF
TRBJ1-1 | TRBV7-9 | CASRDSITEAFF
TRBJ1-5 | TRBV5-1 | CASSRGTGSFLNQPQHF
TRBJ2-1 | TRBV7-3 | CASSLGGRDEQFF
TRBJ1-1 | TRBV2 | CASSEDRNTEAFF
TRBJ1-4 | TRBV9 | CASSVGGGGQWNEKLFF
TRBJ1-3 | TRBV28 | CASSLGLFGNTIYF
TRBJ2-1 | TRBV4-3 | CASRSTSGAHEQFF
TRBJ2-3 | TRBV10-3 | CAIAGSGTDTQYF
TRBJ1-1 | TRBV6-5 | CASTEDRGGGRAFF
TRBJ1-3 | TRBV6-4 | CASMHRVKGNTIYF
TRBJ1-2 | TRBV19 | CASSIDVGGAPVDYGYTF
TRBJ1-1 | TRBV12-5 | CASGLGSGGVTEAFF
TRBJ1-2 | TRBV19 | CASSTWDTPNYGYTF
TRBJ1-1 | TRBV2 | CASTLVSLGNTEAFF
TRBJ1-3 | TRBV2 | CASSWDNLSGNTIYF
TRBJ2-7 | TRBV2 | CASSERQGRNEQYF
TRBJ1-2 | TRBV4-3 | CASSHLNPGQGNGYTF
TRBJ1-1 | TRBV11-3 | CASSFLTGTEAFF
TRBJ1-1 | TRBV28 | CASSPKHYRGGTEAFF
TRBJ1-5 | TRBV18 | CASSPDGRGQPQHF
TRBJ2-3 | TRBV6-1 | CASSEKRGGRTDTQYF
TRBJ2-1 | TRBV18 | CASSPPAGGGEQFF
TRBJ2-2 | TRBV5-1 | CASSSGQGDTGELFF
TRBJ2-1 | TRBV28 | CASGNRGPSNEQFF
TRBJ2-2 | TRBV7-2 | CASSATEELFF
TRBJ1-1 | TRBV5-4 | CASSLALENTEAFF
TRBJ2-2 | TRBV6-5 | CASSRDLTGELFF
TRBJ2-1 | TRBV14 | CASSQTRGWNEQFF
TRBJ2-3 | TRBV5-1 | CASSLGLAGGPDTQYF
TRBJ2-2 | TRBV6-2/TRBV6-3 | CASSPRWGELFF